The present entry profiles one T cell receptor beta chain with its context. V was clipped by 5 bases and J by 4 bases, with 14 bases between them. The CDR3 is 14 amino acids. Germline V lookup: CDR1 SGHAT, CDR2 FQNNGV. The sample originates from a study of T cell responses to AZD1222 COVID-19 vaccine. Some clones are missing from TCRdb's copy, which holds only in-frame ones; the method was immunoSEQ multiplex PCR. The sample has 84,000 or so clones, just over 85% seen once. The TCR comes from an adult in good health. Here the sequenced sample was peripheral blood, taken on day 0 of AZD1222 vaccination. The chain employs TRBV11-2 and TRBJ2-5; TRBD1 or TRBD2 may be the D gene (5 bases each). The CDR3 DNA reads TGTGCCAGCAGCGCAAACAGAGGGGCAGAGACCCAGTACTTC. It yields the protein CASSANRGAETQYF.